The sequence of this T cell receptor (beta chain) was determined in a study of blood T cells in healthy people across ages. Study results and limitations: Unsorted PBMCs ruled out conclusive naive versus antigen-experienced comparison.

This CDR3 is 14 amino acids long. From germline, CDR1 is SGHAT and CDR2 FQNNGV. V lost 2 bases to trimming and J lost 7 bases, with 12 bases between them. A second about 7 to 11 cycle PCR used barcoded and J-beta primers. Each CDR3 protein is one row after TCRdb ran MiXCR on the 5' RACE reads. The table lists 900,000 to 950,000 distinct CDR3 sequences, roughly 29% of them singletons. Regarding this clonotype: What it binds is not known.

This sample also appeared in a second study, on T cells of mothers and their children. That publication notes: RNA that had been extracted went wholly into cDNA synthesis, at roughly 1.5 ug per 15 ul. Related pairs of mothers and children showed slightly higher, non-significant overlap versus unrelated pairs.

The receptor comes from a woman between 40 and 50 years old in good health. The chain combines TRBV11-2 with TRBJ2-1; D is possibly TRBD2 (5 bases). The sequenced sample was blood. The CDR3 region is CASSLILRGNEQFF. The CDR3 coding sequence is TGTGCCAGCAGCTTAATTTTGAGAGGGAATGAGCAGTTCTTC.